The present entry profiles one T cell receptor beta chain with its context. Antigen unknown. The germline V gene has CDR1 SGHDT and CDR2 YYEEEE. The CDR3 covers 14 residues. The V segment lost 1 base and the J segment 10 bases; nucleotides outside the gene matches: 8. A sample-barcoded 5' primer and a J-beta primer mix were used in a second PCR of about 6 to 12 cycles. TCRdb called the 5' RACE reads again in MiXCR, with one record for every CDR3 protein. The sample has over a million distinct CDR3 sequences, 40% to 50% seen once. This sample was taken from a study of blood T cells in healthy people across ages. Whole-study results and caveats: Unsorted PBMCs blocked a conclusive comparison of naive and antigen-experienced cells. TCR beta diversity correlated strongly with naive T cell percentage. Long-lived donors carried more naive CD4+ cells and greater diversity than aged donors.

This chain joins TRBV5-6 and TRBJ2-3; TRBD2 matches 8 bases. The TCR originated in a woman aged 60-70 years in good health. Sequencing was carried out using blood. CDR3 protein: CASSLSGRAFPQYF. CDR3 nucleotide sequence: TGTGCCAGCAGCTTGTCCGGGAGGGCCTTTCCGCAGTATTTT.